This T cell receptor (beta chain) was recorded in a study of T-cell memory formation after mild COVID-19. Study background: Largely, TCR clusters stayed within a single donor.

V lost 4 bases and J lost 2, with 15 bases in between. The CDR3 is made up of 15 amino acids. Germline CDR1 is MGHRA and CDR2 is YSYEKL. In its sample, this clonotype was seen a few times. Via MiXCR, TCRdb re-called the 5' RACE reads, giving one row per CDR3 protein. The data show roughly 450,000 distinct CDR3 sequences, under 20% seen once. The source of this sequence is a man younger than 35 who had mild COVID-19 (a few samples of this study predate the infection). Cell type and time point are not known. What was sequenced was PBMCs or a T cell subset sorted from them (not recorded which). The J gene is TRBJ2-7, the V gene TRBV4-1, with D possibly matching TRBD1 (5 bases). The CDR3 spells CASSRVGENTYEQYF. For the CDR3, the DNA is TGCGCCAGCAGCCGGGTAGGGGAAAACACCTACGAGCAGTACTTC.